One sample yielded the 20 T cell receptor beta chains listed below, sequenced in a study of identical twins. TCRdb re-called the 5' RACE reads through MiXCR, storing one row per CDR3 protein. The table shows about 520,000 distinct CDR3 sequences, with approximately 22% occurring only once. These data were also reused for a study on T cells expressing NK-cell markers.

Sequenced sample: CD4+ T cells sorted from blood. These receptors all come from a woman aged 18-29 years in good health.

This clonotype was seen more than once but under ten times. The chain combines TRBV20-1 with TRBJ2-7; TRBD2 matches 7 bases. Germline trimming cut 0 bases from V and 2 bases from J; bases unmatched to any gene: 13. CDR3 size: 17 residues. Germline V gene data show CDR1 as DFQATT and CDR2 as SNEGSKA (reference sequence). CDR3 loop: CSARDRLSSGATYEQYF. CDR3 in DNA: TGCAGTGCTAGAGATCGACTCTCTAGCGGAGCGACCTACGAGCAGTACTTC.

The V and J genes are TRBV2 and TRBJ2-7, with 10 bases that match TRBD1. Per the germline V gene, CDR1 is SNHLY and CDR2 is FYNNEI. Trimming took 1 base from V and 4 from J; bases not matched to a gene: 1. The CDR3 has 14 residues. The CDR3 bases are TGTGCCAGCAGTGAAGTGGGACAGGGGTACGAGCAGTACTTC. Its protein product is CASSEVGQGYEQYF. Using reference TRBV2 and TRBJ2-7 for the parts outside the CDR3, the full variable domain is EPEVTQTPSHQVTQMGQEVILRCVPISNHLYFYWYRQILGQKVEFLVSFYNNEISEKSEIFDDQFSVERPDGSNFTLKIRSTKLEDSAMYFCASSEVGQGYEQYFGPGTRLTVT.

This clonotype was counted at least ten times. CDR3 amino acids: CASSQTGDTVYEQYF. The DNA of the CDR3 is TGCGCCAGCAGCCAAACAGGGGATACAGTCTACGAGCAGTACTTC. The chain joins TRBV4-3 to TRBJ2-7, with 7 bases matching TRBD1. The germline V gene encodes CDR1 LGHNA and CDR2 YSLEER. Trimming took 2 bases from V and 3 from J; bases not matched to a gene: 7. The CDR3 length is 15 residues.

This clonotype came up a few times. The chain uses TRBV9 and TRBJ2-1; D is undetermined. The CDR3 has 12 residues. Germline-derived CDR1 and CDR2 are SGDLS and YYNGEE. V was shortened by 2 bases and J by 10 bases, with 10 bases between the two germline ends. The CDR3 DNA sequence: TGTGCCAGCAGCGTTAGCCCCACCGAGCAGTTCTTC. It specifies CASSVSPTEQFF.

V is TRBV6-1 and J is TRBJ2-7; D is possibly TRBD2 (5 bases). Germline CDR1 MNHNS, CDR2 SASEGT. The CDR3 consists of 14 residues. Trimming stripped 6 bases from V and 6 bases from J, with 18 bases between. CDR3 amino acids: CASSLGVRQREQYF. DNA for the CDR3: TGTGCCAGCAGCCTCGGGGTTCGGCAGCGCGAGCAGTACTTC.

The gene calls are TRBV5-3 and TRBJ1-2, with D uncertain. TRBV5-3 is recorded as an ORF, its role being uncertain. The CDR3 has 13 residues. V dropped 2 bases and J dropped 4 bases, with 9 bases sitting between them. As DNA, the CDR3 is TGTGCCAGAAGCTTTCCGGGCTTCTATGGCTACACCTTC. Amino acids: CARSFPGFYGYTF.

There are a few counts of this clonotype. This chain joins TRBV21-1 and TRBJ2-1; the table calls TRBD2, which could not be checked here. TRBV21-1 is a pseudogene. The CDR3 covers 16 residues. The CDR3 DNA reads TGTGCCAGCAGCATCGTTCCTAGCGTATCTTACAATGAGCAGTTCTTC. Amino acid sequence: CASSIVPSVSYNEQFF.

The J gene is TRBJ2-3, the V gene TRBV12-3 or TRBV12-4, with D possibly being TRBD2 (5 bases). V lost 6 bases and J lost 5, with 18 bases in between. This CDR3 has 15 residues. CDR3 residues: CASSPREVTGDTQYF. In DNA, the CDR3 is TGTGCCAGCAGCCCCCGGGAAGTCACTGGAGATACGCAGTATTTT.

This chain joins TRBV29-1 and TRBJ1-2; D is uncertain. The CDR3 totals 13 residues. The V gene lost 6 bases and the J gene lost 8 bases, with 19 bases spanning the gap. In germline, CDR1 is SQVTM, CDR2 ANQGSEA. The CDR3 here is CSVATEYLGGYTF. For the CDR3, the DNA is TGCAGCGTAGCTACAGAATACCTTGGGGGCTACACCTTC.

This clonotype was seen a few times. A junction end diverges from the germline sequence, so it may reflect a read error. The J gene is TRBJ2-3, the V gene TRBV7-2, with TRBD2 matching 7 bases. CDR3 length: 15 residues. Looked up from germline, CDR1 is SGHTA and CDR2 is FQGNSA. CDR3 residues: CVSNPGGEIGDTQYF. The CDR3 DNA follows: TGTGTCAGCAACCCTGGGGGGGAGATCGGAGATACGCAGTATTTT.

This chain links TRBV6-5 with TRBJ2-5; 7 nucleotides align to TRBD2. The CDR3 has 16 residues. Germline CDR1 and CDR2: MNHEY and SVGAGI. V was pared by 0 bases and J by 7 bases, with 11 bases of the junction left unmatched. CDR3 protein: CASSYSPSGEPGTQYF. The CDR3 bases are TGTGCCAGCAGTTACTCGCCCAGCGGGGAACCCGGGACCCAGTACTTC.

The DNA of the CDR3 is TGTGCCAGCAGACGGGTGACTGAAGCTTTCTTT. Its translation: CASRRVTEAFF. V usage is TRBV11-3 and J usage is TRBJ1-1; D uncertain. CDR3 size: 11 residues. Deletions cut 6 bases from V and 5 bases from J, with 7 bases between. Germline V gene lookup returns CDR1 SGHNT and CDR2 YENEEA.

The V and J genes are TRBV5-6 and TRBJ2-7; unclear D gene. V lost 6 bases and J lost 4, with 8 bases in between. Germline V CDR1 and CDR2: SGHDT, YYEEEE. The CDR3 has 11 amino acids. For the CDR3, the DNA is TGTGCCAGCAATTCCGGATACGAGCAGTACTTC. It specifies CASNSGYEQYF.

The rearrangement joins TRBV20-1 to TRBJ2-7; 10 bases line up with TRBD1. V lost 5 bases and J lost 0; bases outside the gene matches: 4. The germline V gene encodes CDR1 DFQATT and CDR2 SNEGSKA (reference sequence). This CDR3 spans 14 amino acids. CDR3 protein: CSADWTGGSYEQYF. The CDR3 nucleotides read TGCAGTGCTGACTGGACAGGGGGCTCCTACGAGCAGTACTTC.

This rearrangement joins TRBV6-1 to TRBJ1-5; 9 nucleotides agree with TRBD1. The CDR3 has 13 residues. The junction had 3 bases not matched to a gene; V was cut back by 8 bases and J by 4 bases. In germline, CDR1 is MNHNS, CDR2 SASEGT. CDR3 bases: TGTGCCAGCGGGACAGGGTTAAATCAGCCCCAGCATTTT. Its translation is CASGTGLNQPQHF.

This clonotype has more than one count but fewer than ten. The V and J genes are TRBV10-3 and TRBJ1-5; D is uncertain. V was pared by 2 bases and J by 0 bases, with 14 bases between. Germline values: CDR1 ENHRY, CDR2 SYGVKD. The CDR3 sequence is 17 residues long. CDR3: CAISERVLPFSNQPQHF. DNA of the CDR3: TGTGCCATCAGTGAGCGCGTTCTGCCGTTTAGCAATCAGCCCCAGCATTTT.

CDR3 sequence: CSASFGREETQYF. DNA of the CDR3: TGCAGTGCTAGTTTCGGCCGGGAAGAGACCCAGTACTTC. The chain links TRBV20-1 to TRBJ2-5; D remains unclear. Trimming left V 3 bases short and J 3 bases short, with 11 bases between. CDR3 length: 13 amino acids. Germline CDR1 and CDR2: DFQATT and SNEGSKA (reference sequence).

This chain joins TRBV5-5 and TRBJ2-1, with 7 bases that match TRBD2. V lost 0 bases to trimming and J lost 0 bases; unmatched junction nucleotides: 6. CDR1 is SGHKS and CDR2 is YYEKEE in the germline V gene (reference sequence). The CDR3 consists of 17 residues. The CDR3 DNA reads TGTGCCAGCAGCTTGGCTAGACTAGCAGGCTCCTACAATGAGCAGTTCTTC. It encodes CASSLARLAGSYNEQFF.

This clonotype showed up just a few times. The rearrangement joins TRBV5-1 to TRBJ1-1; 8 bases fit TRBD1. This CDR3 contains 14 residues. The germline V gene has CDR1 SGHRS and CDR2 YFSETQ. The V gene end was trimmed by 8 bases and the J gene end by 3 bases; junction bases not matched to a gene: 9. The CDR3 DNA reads TGCGCCAGTAGGACAGGGCGTGGGGACACTGAAGCTTTCTTT. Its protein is CASRTGRGDTEAFF.

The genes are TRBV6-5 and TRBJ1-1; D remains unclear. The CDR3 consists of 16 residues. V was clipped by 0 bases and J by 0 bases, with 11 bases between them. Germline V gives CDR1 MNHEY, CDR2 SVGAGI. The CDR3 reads CASSYSGPPVNTEAFF. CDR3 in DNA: TGTGCCAGCAGTTACTCAGGACCCCCGGTGAACACTGAAGCTTTCTTT.